The rows below give T cell receptor beta chains drawn from one sample of a study of shared clonotypes between healthy human individuals. Repertoires were generated with immunoSEQ multiplex PCR, while TCRdb's copy carries only in-frame clones and drops some. The sample has around 650,000 clones, around 96% seen once. Sequenced: naive CD8+ T cells sorted from blood. The receptors were sampled from a woman between 25 and 40 years old in good health. The CDR3 runs from the conserved cysteine through the conserved F or W.

TRBV11-2 | CASSLGQTYEQYF
TRBV19 | CATVGANTEAFF
TRBV7-6 | CASSYYSGRDRRETQYF
TRBV7-9 | CASSSATGPANYGYTF
TRBV6-1 | CASSEGYYEQYF
TRBV7-8 | CASSLGGRGGSYEQYF
TRBV28 | CASSTLRPTPTNEKLFF
TRBV9 | CASSGPDAGAKNIQYF
TRBV5-1 | CASSFEGGNQPQHF
TRBV10-2 | CATGGGSGEQYF
TRBV7-9 | CASSTDASAGELFF
TRBV6-5 | CASSGLAGVYEQYF
TRBV19 | CASSIGAFEETYEQYF
TRBV6-5 | CASTLDLGTEAFF
TRBV27 | CASRINDRAHYNEQFF
TRBV28 | CASSPPPGNEQFF
TRBV5-6 | CASSFSGRDDEQYF
TRBV19 | CASSHGQGYQPQHF
TRBV14 | CASSLGWGNTEAFF
TRBV4-1 | CASSQSGNTGELFF
TRBV9 | CASSVSGRATNEQFF
TRBV28 | CASSFTGGRYEQYF